The 5 T cell receptor beta chains presented below share a single source sample, sequenced in a study of T cell repertoires in cytomegalovirus infection. One entry per CDR3 protein results from TCRdb running MiXCR on the reads. The sample has about 740,000 distinct CDR3 sequences; roughly a third are singletons. Sequencing input: PBMCs. The receptors were sampled from a human donor in good health (CMV status not recorded). Some clones in this sample may be carry-over from other donors' samples.

This clonotype has a count of ten or more. The J gene is TRBJ2-7, the V gene TRBV7-2; D is uncertain. The germline CDR1 and CDR2 sequences are SGHTA and FQGNSA. CDR3 length: 13 residues. With 3 bases removed from V and 7 bases from J, the gap between germline ends came to 13 bases. CDR3 DNA: TGTGCCAGCAGCTTTATGGCCACGGTGGAGCAGTACTTC. It translates to CASSFMATVEQYF.

The V call is TRBV28, the J call TRBJ2-7, with a possible D match to TRBD1 (5 bases). Germline assignment: CDR1 MDHEN and CDR2 SYDVKM. V was clipped by 8 bases and J by 3 bases, with 11 bases between them. This CDR3 contains 12 residues. For the CDR3, the DNA is TGTGCCAGCGGGGCCCCCCTCTACGAGCAGTACTTC. Encoded protein: CASGAPLYEQYF. Combining the CDR3 with reference TRBV28 and TRBJ2-7 gives the whole variable domain DVKVTQSSRYLVKRTGEKVFLECVQDMDHENMFWYRQDPGLGLRLIYFSYDVKMKEKGDIPEGYSVSREKKERFSLILESASTNQTSMYLCASGAPLYEQYFGPGTRLTVT.

The chain links TRBV29-1 to TRBJ2-3; D uncertain. The germline V gene encodes CDR1 SQVTM and CDR2 ANQGSEA. This CDR3 region has 12 residues. V was clipped by 0 bases and J by 3 bases, with 4 bases between them. The CDR3 DNA follows: TGCAGCGTTGAAGATGGAACAGATACGCAGTATTTT. Protein: CSVEDGTDTQYF.

A note on this clonotype: This clone may be a read error of a much larger clone one base away. The rearrangement links TRBV19 to TRBJ1-3; D possibly corresponds to TRBD1 (6 bases). The CDR3 runs 14 residues. Germline V CDR1 and CDR2: LNHDA, SQIVND (reference sequence). The CDR3 DNA sequence: TGTGCCAGTATCGACGCAGGGGTGAAGGACACCATATGTTTT. This encodes CASIDAGVKDTICF.

The chain links TRBV28 to TRBJ2-1; no clear D gene. This CDR3 is 11 amino acids long. V was shortened by 2 bases and J by 9 bases, with 5 bases between the two germline ends. The germline CDR1 and CDR2 sequences are MDHEN and SYDVKM. As DNA, the CDR3 is TGTGCCAGCAGTTTAACTCTTGAGCAGTTCTTC. It encodes CASSLTLEQFF. Full variable domain (outside the CDR3, taken from reference TRBV28 and TRBJ2-1): DVKVTQSSRYLVKRTGEKVFLECVQDMDHENMFWYRQDPGLGLRLIYFSYDVKMKEKGDIPEGYSVSREKKERFSLILESASTNQTSMYLCASSLTLEQFFGPGTRLTVL.